The present T cell receptor (beta chain) was sequenced within a study of blood T cells in healthy people across ages. This CDR3 comprises 16 residues. Germline trimming cut 5 bases from V and 8 bases from J; bases unmatched to any gene: 8. Germline-derived CDR1 and CDR2 are SGHTA and FQGNSA. Primers used in a second PCR of roughly 7 to 12 cycles were a sample-barcoded 5' primer and a J-beta primer mix. Using its own MiXCR run on the 5' RACE reads, TCRdb lists one record per CDR3 protein. This sample has 1.5 million to 2 million distinct CDR3 sequences, with 25% to 30% found just once. This TCR came from a woman aged 25 to 39 in good health. Sequencing used blood. The rearrangement uses TRBV7-2 and TRBJ2-1, with TRBD2 matching over 14 bases. CDR3 in DNA: TGTGCCAGCAGCACCGGACTAGCGGGGGGCAGGGATGAGCAGTTCTTC. It yields the protein CASSTGLAGGRDEQFF.